The rows below give T cell receptor beta chains drawn from one sample of a study of blood T cell repertoires in COVID-19. Libraries were prepared by immunoSEQ multiplex PCR; TCRdb keeps only in-frame clonotypes and omits some of them. Counted here are about 220,000 clones, about nine tenths occurring once; the ten biggest clones make up less than 4.5%. Sequencing was carried out using PBMCs or T cells enriched from blood (not recorded which). The receptors were gathered from a woman aged 40 to 50 with acute COVID-19. The CDR3 runs from the conserved cysteine through the conserved F or W. Fields, in order: clone size, J gene, D gene, V gene, CDR3 DNA, CDR3 protein. A D gene is named only where the DNA matches it firmly. The size field is filled for only some rows; it gives once, few, many or a size class.

clone_size: -
j_call: TRBJ2-3
d_call: -
v_call: TRBV9
cdr3_nt: TGTGCCAGCAGCGTCGGAGGGGATCACACAGATACGCAGTATTTT
cdr3_aa: CASSVGGDHTDTQYF

clone_size: -
j_call: TRBJ2-1
d_call: TRBD2
v_call: TRBV6-8
cdr3_nt: TGTGCCAGCAGTTACGTGATAGCGGGGGGCGATGAGCAGTTCTTC
cdr3_aa: CASSYVIAGGDEQFF

clone_size: once
j_call: TRBJ1-1
d_call: -
v_call: TRBV13
cdr3_nt: TGTGCCAGCAGCTTCTATATGAACACTGAAGCTTTCTTT
cdr3_aa: CASSFYMNTEAFF

clone_size: -
j_call: TRBJ2-1
d_call: TRBD2
v_call: TRBV7-2
cdr3_nt: TGTGCCAGCAGCCCTAAAACTTCTAGCGGGGGGTATAATGAGCAGTTCTTC
cdr3_aa: CASSPKTSSGGYNEQFF

clone_size: -
j_call: TRBJ2-7
d_call: -
v_call: TRBV9
cdr3_nt: TGTGCCAGCAGCCCCGGACCGTCGGTCAGGGTCTCCTACGAGCAGTACTTC
cdr3_aa: CASSPGPSVRVSYEQYF

clone_size: -
j_call: TRBJ1-3
d_call: -
v_call: TRBV14
cdr3_nt: TGTGCCAGCAGCCACAACTCTGGAAACACCATATATTTT
cdr3_aa: CASSHNSGNTIYF

clone_size: -
j_call: TRBJ2-5
d_call: -
v_call: TRBV29-1
cdr3_nt: TGCAGCGTCCTTAACATGCCGGAGACCCAGTACTTC
cdr3_aa: CSVLNMPETQYF

clone_size: few
j_call: TRBJ1-1
d_call: -
v_call: TRBV9
cdr3_nt: TGTGCCAGCAGCGCGACAGGGAACACTGAAGCTTTCTTT
cdr3_aa: CASSATGNTEAFF

clone_size: -
j_call: TRBJ2-1
d_call: TRBD1
v_call: TRBV24-1
cdr3_nt: TGTGCCACCAGTGATACCGGGACAGGAGAGAGCTCCTACAATGAGCAGTTCTTC
cdr3_aa: CATSDTGTGESSYNEQFF

clone_size: once
j_call: TRBJ2-1
d_call: -
v_call: TRBV6-1
cdr3_nt: TGTGCCAGCAGTGAAGGTCCAGCGAGGAATGAGCAGTTCTTC
cdr3_aa: CASSEGPARNEQFF

clone_size: -
j_call: TRBJ2-7
d_call: TRBD1
v_call: TRBV7-8
cdr3_nt: TGTGCCAGCAGCTTAGTCGGGACAGGGGACTACGAGCAGTACTTC
cdr3_aa: CASSLVGTGDYEQYF

clone_size: few
j_call: TRBJ1-1
d_call: -
v_call: TRBV29-1
cdr3_nt: TGCAGCGTCCGCCCCCCGGACAGACTAATGAACACTGAAGCTTTCTTT
cdr3_aa: CSVRPPDRLMNTEAFF

clone_size: -
j_call: TRBJ2-6
d_call: TRBD1
v_call: TRBV19
cdr3_nt: TGTGCCAGTAGTAACCCCAGGGGGACGGCTGGGGCCAACGTCCTGACTTTC
cdr3_aa: CASSNPRGTAGANVLTF

clone_size: -
j_call: TRBJ2-7
d_call: TRBD1
v_call: TRBV7-2
cdr3_nt: TGTGCCAGCAGCTATCCGACAGGGCTTCATTACGAGCAGTACTTC
cdr3_aa: CASSYPTGLHYEQYF

clone_size: -
j_call: TRBJ1-1
d_call: -
v_call: TRBV15
cdr3_nt: TGTGCCACCAGCGTAAACACTGAAGCTTTCTTT
cdr3_aa: CATSVNTEAFF

clone_size: -
j_call: TRBJ2-3
d_call: -
v_call: TRBV27
cdr3_nt: TGTGCCAGCAGTCGGCCTGCCACAGGGACAGATACGCAGTATTTT
cdr3_aa: CASSRPATGTDTQYF

clone_size: -
j_call: TRBJ1-1
d_call: -
v_call: TRBV30
cdr3_nt: TGTGCCTGGATCACGCAAGGGGGGGGCGGCACTGAAGCTTTCTTT
cdr3_aa: CAWITQGGGGTEAFF

clone_size: -
j_call: TRBJ1-2
d_call: -
v_call: TRBV19
cdr3_nt: TGTGCCAGTAGGATCGGCGGGCGGGATCATGGCTACACCTTC
cdr3_aa: CASRIGGRDHGYTF

clone_size: few
j_call: TRBJ2-3
d_call: -
v_call: TRBV5-1
cdr3_nt: TGCGCCAGCAGCTTGGACAGGGGCACAGATACGCAGTATTTT
cdr3_aa: CASSLDRGTDTQYF

clone_size: -
j_call: TRBJ1-5
d_call: -
v_call: TRBV27
cdr3_nt: TGTGCCAGCAGTACACAGAATCAGCCCCAGCATTTT
cdr3_aa: CASSTQNQPQHF

clone_size: -
j_call: TRBJ2-3
d_call: TRBD2
v_call: TRBV2
cdr3_nt: TGTGCCAGCACCCCTAGCGGGGGCACAGATACGCAGTATTTT
cdr3_aa: CASTPSGGTDTQYF

clone_size: -
j_call: TRBJ1-1
d_call: -
v_call: TRBV5-1
cdr3_nt: TGCGCCAGCAGCCCGGGCACTGAAGCTTTCTTT
cdr3_aa: CASSPGTEAFF

clone_size: -
j_call: TRBJ2-1
d_call: -
v_call: TRBV10-3
cdr3_nt: TGTGCCATCAAAGAGAGCTCCGCAAACAATGAGCAGTTCTTC
cdr3_aa: CAIKESSANNEQFF

clone_size: many
j_call: TRBJ2-5
d_call: -
v_call: TRBV6-2/TRBV6-3
cdr3_nt: TGTGCCAGCAGTAGACGGAGAGAGACCCAGTACTTC
cdr3_aa: CASSRRRETQYF

clone_size: -
j_call: TRBJ2-2
d_call: TRBD1
v_call: TRBV7-3
cdr3_nt: TGTGCCAGCAGCTCCGGGACAGGGGAGGCCGGGGAGCTGTTTTTT
cdr3_aa: CASSSGTGEAGELFF

clone_size: -
j_call: TRBJ1-2
d_call: TRBD1
v_call: TRBV11-2
cdr3_nt: TGTGCCAGCAGCCGCACAGGGGTTCCTAACTATGGCTACACCTTC
cdr3_aa: CASSRTGVPNYGYTF

clone_size: -
j_call: TRBJ1-2
d_call: -
v_call: TRBV5-6
cdr3_nt: TGTGCCAGCAGCTTGGGGCAGAACTATGGCTACACCTTC
cdr3_aa: CASSLGQNYGYTF

clone_size: -
j_call: TRBJ1-6
d_call: -
v_call: TRBV19
cdr3_nt: TGTGCCAGTAGTATCGGGTCGGGCTATAATTCACCCCTCCACTTT
cdr3_aa: CASSIGSGYNSPLHF

clone_size: -
j_call: TRBJ1-1
d_call: TRBD1
v_call: TRBV7-8
cdr3_nt: TGTGCCAGCAGCTCCCGAACAGGGGAAGGGACTGAAGCTTTCTTT
cdr3_aa: CASSSRTGEGTEAFF

clone_size: -
j_call: TRBJ2-1
d_call: -
v_call: TRBV11-2
cdr3_nt: TGTGCCAGCAGCTTAGGCTGGCGGAGCTCCTACAATGAGCAGTTCTTC
cdr3_aa: CASSLGWRSSYNEQFF

clone_size: once
j_call: TRBJ2-3
d_call: TRBD1
v_call: TRBV9
cdr3_nt: TGTGCCAGCAGCCGGGACAGGGGCACAGATACGCAGTATTTT
cdr3_aa: CASSRDRGTDTQYF

clone_size: -
j_call: TRBJ2-1
d_call: TRBD2
v_call: TRBV7-2
cdr3_nt: TGTGCCAGCAGCTTAACACTACTTAGACTAGCGGGGGGGAACAATGAGCAGTTCTTC
cdr3_aa: CASSLTLLRLAGGNNEQFF

clone_size: -
j_call: TRBJ1-5
d_call: -
v_call: TRBV7-8
cdr3_nt: TGTGCCAGCAGCCGTGCGGGGGTTTCAACCCAGCCCCAGCATTTT
cdr3_aa: CASSRAGVSTQPQHF

clone_size: -
j_call: TRBJ1-1
d_call: -
v_call: TRBV28
cdr3_nt: TGTGCCAGCACCCCGGTGAATCCGGGGGGTGGCACTGAAGCTTTCTTT
cdr3_aa: CASTPVNPGGGTEAFF

clone_size: -
j_call: TRBJ1-3
d_call: -
v_call: TRBV19
cdr3_nt: TGTGCCAGTAGTCTCACAGGCTCTGGAAACACCATATATTTT
cdr3_aa: CASSLTGSGNTIYF

clone_size: -
j_call: TRBJ2-2
d_call: -
v_call: TRBV5-6
cdr3_nt: TGTGCCAGCAGCTTGGGACCCCGGGGGACCGGGGAGCTGTTTTTT
cdr3_aa: CASSLGPRGTGELFF

clone_size: medium-sized
j_call: TRBJ2-2
d_call: -
v_call: TRBV7-2
cdr3_nt: TGTGCCAGCAGCCCAGACACCGGGGAGCTGTTTTTT
cdr3_aa: CASSPDTGELFF

clone_size: -
j_call: TRBJ2-7
d_call: -
v_call: TRBV7-8
cdr3_nt: TGTGCCAGCAGCGAAATTCACGCAGGGGCTGGGTCCTACGAGCAGTACTTC
cdr3_aa: CASSEIHAGAGSYEQYF

clone_size: -
j_call: TRBJ1-6
d_call: -
v_call: TRBV13
cdr3_nt: TGTGCCAGCAGCCGTGGGGGGAATAATTCACCCCTCCACTTT
cdr3_aa: CASSRGGNNSPLHF

clone_size: -
j_call: TRBJ1-1
d_call: -
v_call: TRBV9
cdr3_nt: TGTGCCAGCAGCGCCGGGACTGAAGCTTTCTTT
cdr3_aa: CASSAGTEAFF

clone_size: -
j_call: TRBJ1-2
d_call: TRBD1
v_call: TRBV12-3/TRBV12-4
cdr3_nt: TGTGCCAGCAGAAAAACAGGGGGCAATGGCTACACCTTC
cdr3_aa: CASRKTGGNGYTF

clone_size: -
j_call: TRBJ2-3
d_call: -
v_call: TRBV19
cdr3_nt: TGTGCCAGTAGGAGCAGCACAGATACGCAGTATTTT
cdr3_aa: CASRSSTDTQYF

clone_size: -
j_call: TRBJ1-1
d_call: TRBD1
v_call: TRBV6-4
cdr3_nt: TGTGCCAGCAGTGGATACAGGGGGTACACTGAAGCTTTCTTT
cdr3_aa: CASSGYRGYTEAFF

clone_size: few
j_call: TRBJ1-1
d_call: -
v_call: TRBV13
cdr3_nt: TGTGCCAGCAGCCCTATGACCGGGACGGGAGTGAACACTGAAGCTTTCTTT
cdr3_aa: CASSPMTGTGVNTEAFF